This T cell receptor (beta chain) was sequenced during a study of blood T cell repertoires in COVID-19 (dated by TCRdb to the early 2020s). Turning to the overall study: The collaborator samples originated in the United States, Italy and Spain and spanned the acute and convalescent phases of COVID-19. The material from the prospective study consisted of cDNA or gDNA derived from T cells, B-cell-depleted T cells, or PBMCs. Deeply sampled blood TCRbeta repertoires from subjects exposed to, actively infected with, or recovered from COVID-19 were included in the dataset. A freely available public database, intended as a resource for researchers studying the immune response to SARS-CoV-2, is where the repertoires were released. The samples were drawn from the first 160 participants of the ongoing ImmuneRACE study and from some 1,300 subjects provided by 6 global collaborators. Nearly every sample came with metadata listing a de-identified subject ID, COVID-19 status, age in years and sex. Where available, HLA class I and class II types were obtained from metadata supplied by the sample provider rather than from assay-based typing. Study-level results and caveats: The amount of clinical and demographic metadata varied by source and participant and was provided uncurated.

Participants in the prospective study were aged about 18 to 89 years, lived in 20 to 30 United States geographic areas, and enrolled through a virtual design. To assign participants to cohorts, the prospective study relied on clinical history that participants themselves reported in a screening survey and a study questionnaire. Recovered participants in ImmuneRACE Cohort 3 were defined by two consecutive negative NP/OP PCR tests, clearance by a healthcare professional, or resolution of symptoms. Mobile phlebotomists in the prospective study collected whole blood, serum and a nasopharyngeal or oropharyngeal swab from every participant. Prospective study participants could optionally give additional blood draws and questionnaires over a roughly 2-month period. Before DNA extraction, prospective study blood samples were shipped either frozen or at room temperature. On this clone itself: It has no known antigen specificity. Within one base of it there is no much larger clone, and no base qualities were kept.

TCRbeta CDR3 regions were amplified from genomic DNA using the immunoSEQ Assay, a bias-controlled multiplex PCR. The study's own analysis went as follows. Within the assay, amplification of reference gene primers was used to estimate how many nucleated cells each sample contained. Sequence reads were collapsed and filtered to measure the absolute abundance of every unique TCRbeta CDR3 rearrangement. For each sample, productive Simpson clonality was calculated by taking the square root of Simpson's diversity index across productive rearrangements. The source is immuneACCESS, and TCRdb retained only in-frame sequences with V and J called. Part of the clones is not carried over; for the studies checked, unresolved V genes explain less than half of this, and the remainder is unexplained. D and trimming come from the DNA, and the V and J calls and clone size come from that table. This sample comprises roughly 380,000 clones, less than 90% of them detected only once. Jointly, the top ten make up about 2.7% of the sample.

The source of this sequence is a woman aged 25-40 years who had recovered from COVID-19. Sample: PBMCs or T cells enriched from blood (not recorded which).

The CDR3 reads as follows: CASSEFQFYEQYF. The sequenced DNA is TGTGCCAGCAGTGAGTTTCAGTTCTACGAGCAGTACTTC. The rearrangement combines TRBV2 with TRBJ2-7; no D gene is confidently identified. CDR1 and CDR2, looked up from the germline V gene, are SNHLY and FYNNEI. The CDR3 sequence holds 13 residues, the cysteine and phenylalanine included. The retained sequence is limited to the CDR3, 39 bases, with the frame set at the first base. The V end loses 3 bases and the J end loses 3 bases, and a stretch of 9 bases separates them.